The entry below gives a single TCR beta chain sequence along with its context. Antigen: not known. Based on CD45RO/CCR7/CD25/CD127/CD95/CD27, CD4+ regulatory, stem cell-like memory, naive and central memory cells were sorted. This entry is derived from a study of beta chain features in type 1 diabetes. Broader study findings: cDNA-based sequencing might over-represent cells highly expressing TCR. All four CD4+ subsets from Type 1 diabetes patients carried moderately but significantly shorter TCRB CDR3s. With patients and controls alike, PCR might favor shorter templates to an equal degree.

Germline trimming cut 1 base from V and 1 base from J; bases unmatched to any gene: 8. The CDR3 is 19 amino acids. Germline values: CDR1 LGHNA, CDR2 YSLEER. Expressed TCRB transcripts were sequenced after all isolated RNA was converted to cDNA. Repertoires were generated with immunoSEQ multiplex PCR, while TCRdb's copy carries only in-frame clones and drops some. This table has roughly 140,000 clones, 9% to 12% appearing once. The sequencing sample was made of central memory CD4+ T cells from blood. The receptor was isolated from a man aged 25 to 45 with type 1 diabetes. The chain carries TRBV4-3 and TRBJ2-2; TRBD2 agrees at 11 bases. The CDR3, as DNA: TGCGCCAGCAGCCAAGCGGCTAGCGGGAGGCGACGGAACACCGGGGAGCTGTTTTTT. Residues: CASSQAASGRRRNTGELFF.